This entry is about one T cell receptor (beta chain). TCRdb reprocessed the 5' RACE reads via MiXCR and lists one record per CDR3 protein. The data show 70,000 to 95,000 distinct CDR3 sequences, over 8.5% seen once. The V gene lost 3 bases and the J gene lost 0 bases, with 14 bases spanning the gap. This CDR3 comprises 16 residues. Per the germline V gene, CDR1 is MDHEN and CDR2 is SYDVKM. The record originates from a study of early T cells in non-severe SARS-CoV-2 infection. Sequenced material: whole blood. The TCR comes from an adult who was a healthcare worker with PCR-confirmed SARS-CoV-2 infection or an uninfected control (not recorded which). The genes are TRBV28 and TRBJ1-1, with a weak D call TRBD1 (5 bases). The CDR3 DNA is TGTGCCAGCAGTTTCCTTGACAGCCGCATGAACACTGAAGCTTTCTTT. Its protein is CASSFLDSRMNTEAFF.